A selection of T cell receptor beta chains follows, all from one sample in a study of T cells in localized non-small cell lung cancer. The table came from immunoSEQ multiplex PCR; TCRdb's copy has only in-frame clones and leaves some out. The table includes 45,000 to 65,000 clones, around nine tenths detected once. This specimen was peripheral blood, taken before any cancer treatment. The receptors come from a man aged 40 to 69 with stage I squamous cell lung carcinoma. Both conserved end residues are part of each CDR3. D genes are given only for firm matches. Clone size is not always given. Where it is, it says once, few, many or a class for expanded clones.

len	v_gene	d_gene	j_gene	abundance	CDR3aa	CDR3nt
13	TRBV28	.	TRBJ2-3	once	CASSLWSLATQYF	TGTGCCAGCAGTTTATGGAGTCTCGCTACGCAGTATTTT
15	TRBV11-3	TRBD2	TRBJ2-3	once	CASSLTSGITDTQYF	TGTGCCAGCAGCTTGACTAGCGGTATCACAGATACGCAGTATTTT
18	TRBV29-1	TRBD1	TRBJ2-5	.	CSVAGQGVRRGNQETQYF	TGCAGCGTTGCCGGACAGGGGGTGAGAAGGGGGAACCAAGAGACCCAGTACTTC
13	TRBV28	.	TRBJ2-3	.	CASSPTGRGTQYF	TGTGCCAGCAGCCCAACGGGACGAGGTACGCAGTATTTT
14	TRBV18	TRBD2	TRBJ2-5	.	CASSPEAGEETQYF	TGTGCCAGCTCACCAGAAGCGGGAGAAGAGACCCAGTACTTC
12	TRBV7-9	.	TRBJ1-5	once	CASSFSNQPQHF	TGTGCCAGCAGCTTCAGTAATCAGCCCCAGCATTTT
14	TRBV19	.	TRBJ2-5	.	CASRKGQYQETQYF	TGTGCCAGTAGGAAAGGGCAGTACCAAGAGACCCAGTACTTC
14	TRBV19	.	TRBJ2-3	.	CASSISSVQDTQYF	TGTGCCAGTAGTATCTCTAGCGTACAGGATACGCAGTATTTT
12	TRBV7-2	.	TRBJ1-5	.	CASSPGGEPQHF	TGTGCCAGCAGCCCCGGGGGGGAGCCCCAGCATTTT
14	TRBV27	TRBD1	TRBJ2-7	.	CASSLRQGAPEQYF	TGTGCCAGCAGTTTACGACAGGGGGCCCCCGAGCAGTACTTC
15	TRBV11-2	TRBD1	TRBJ1-1	.	CASSLAGGGRTEAFF	TGTGCCAGCAGCTTGGCCGGAGGGGGCAGAACTGAAGCTTTCTTT
15	TRBV11-2	TRBD2	TRBJ2-1	.	CASSFGTSGANEQFF	TGTGCCAGCAGCTTCGGGACTAGCGGGGCGAATGAGCAGTTCTTC